Listed below are T cell receptor beta chains from one sample, sequenced in a study of shared clonotypes between healthy human individuals. Clones were sequenced by immunoSEQ multiplex PCR, and TCRdb holds only the in-frame ones, with some missing. There are more than 2 million clones in the sample; approximately 95% occur only once, and under 0.15% lies in the top ten. The sequenced sample consisted of naive CD4+ T cells sorted from blood. The receptors shown here come from a man aged 18 to 30 in good health. Both conserved end residues are part of each CDR3. A D gene is named only where the DNA matches it firmly. Size values are once, few and many counts, or a class for expanded clones, and some rows have none.

v_call	clone_size	d_call	j_call	cdr3_aa	cdr3_nt
TRBV5-6	.	.	TRBJ2-2	CASSFMDRMGELFF	TGTGCCAGCAGCTTTATGGACCGAATGGGGGAGCTGTTTTTT
TRBV4-3	.	.	TRBJ2-5	CASSQDYKETQYF	TGCGCCAGCAGCCAAGACTACAAGGAGACCCAGTACTTC
TRBV25-1	.	TRBD2	TRBJ2-1	CASTVAGVSNEQFF	TGTGCCAGTACAGTAGCGGGAGTTAGTAATGAGCAGTTCTTC
TRBV18	.	TRBD1	TRBJ1-1	CASSPPGQGLMNTEAFF	TGTGCCAGCTCACCACCGGGACAGGGATTAATGAACACTGAAGCTTTCTTT
TRBV7-9	.	.	TRBJ1-2	CASSLDSTLNYGYTF	TGTGCCAGCAGCTTGGACAGCACTCTTAACTATGGCTACACCTTC
TRBV6-1	once	.	TRBJ2-2	CASITGTPNTGELFF	TGTGCCAGCATCACCGGGACTCCGAACACCGGGGAGCTGTTTTTT
TRBV5-1	.	TRBD2	TRBJ2-5	CASSHSRGLAGGIQETQYF	TGCGCCAGCAGCCATTCCCGAGGACTAGCGGGGGGTATCCAAGAGACCCAGTACTTC
TRBV20-1	.	.	TRBJ2-7	CSASGLYEQYF	TGCAGTGCTAGCGGGCTGTACGAGCAGTACTTC
TRBV4-3	.	TRBD1	TRBJ2-1	CASSHSTGASYNEQFF	TGCGCCAGCAGCCATTCAACAGGGGCGTCCTACAATGAGCAGTTCTTC
TRBV2	.	TRBD1	TRBJ1-5	CASRVGGGINQPQHF	TGTGCCAGCAGGGTAGGGGGCGGTATCAATCAGCCCCAGCATTTT
TRBV15	once	.	TRBJ2-2	CATSRDPSSNTGELFF	TGTGCCACCAGCAGAGATCCGAGTTCGAACACCGGGGAGCTGTTTTTT
TRBV5-1	.	TRBD1	TRBJ2-2	CASSTGQENTGELFF	TGCGCCAGCAGCACAGGACAGGAAAACACCGGGGAGCTGTTTTTT
TRBV10-3	.	TRBD2	TRBJ2-1	CAISEWTSGRAEQFF	TGTGCCATCAGTGAATGGACTAGCGGGAGGGCCGAGCAGTTCTTC
TRBV15	.	.	TRBJ1-2	CATSREGTAYGYTF	TGTGCCACCAGCAGAGAGGGGACGGCGTATGGCTACACCTTC
TRBV7-2	.	.	TRBJ1-1	CASRFGQLNTEAFF	TGTGCCAGCAGATTTGGACAGTTGAACACTGAAGCTTTCTTT
TRBV5-4	.	.	TRBJ2-6	CASSLGNRQLSDSGANVLTF	TGTGCCAGCAGCTTAGGGAACAGGCAACTTTCTGACTCTGGGGCCAACGTCCTGACTTTC
TRBV29-1	.	.	TRBJ1-4	CSAQGSDEKLFF	TGCAGCGCCCAGGGAAGCGATGAAAAACTGTTTTTT
TRBV7-2	.	.	TRBJ2-7	CASSLIGGATYEQYF	TGTGCCAGCAGCTTAATTGGCGGAGCGACCTACGAGCAGTACTTC
TRBV30	.	TRBD2	TRBJ2-1	CAWSVVRLAGENYNEQFF	TGTGCCTGGAGTGTAGTTCGGCTAGCGGGAGAGAACTACAATGAGCAGTTCTTC
TRBV20-1	.	TRBD1	TRBJ1-2	CSAERTGENTF	TGCAGTGCCGAGAGGACAGGGGAAAACACCTTC
TRBV29-1	.	TRBD1	TRBJ2-5	CSVRRGTGGEIQYF	TGCAGCGTCCGGAGGGGGACAGGGGGAGAGATCCAGTACTTC
TRBV7-2	once	.	TRBJ1-1	CASSLVAIGFRLNTEAFF	TGTGCCAGCAGCTTAGTAGCGATTGGATTTAGGCTGAACACTGAAGCTTTCTTT
TRBV5-4	.	.	TRBJ1-3	CASSFSAGSGNTIYF	TGTGCCAGCAGCTTCTCGGCAGGCTCTGGAAACACCATATATTTT
TRBV10-3	.	TRBD2	TRBJ2-3	CAISKLAGDADTQYF	TGTGCCATCAGCAAACTAGCGGGAGATGCAGATACGCAGTATTTT
TRBV5-1	.	.	TRBJ1-1	CASSSTGAGPNTEAFF	TGCGCCAGCAGCTCGACTGGGGCAGGGCCGAACACTGAAGCTTTCTTT
TRBV6-1	.	.	TRBJ2-5	CASSDGTGKGETQYF	TGTGCCAGCAGTGACGGAACAGGCAAAGGAGAGACCCAGTACTTC
TRBV4-1	.	TRBD2	TRBJ2-1	CASSQDPSGSSYNEQFF	TGCGCCAGCAGCCAAGATCCTAGCGGAAGCTCCTACAATGAGCAGTTCTTC
TRBV7-3	.	.	TRBJ2-2	CARNDSSRDTGELFF	TGTGCCAGAAATGACAGTTCGCGGGACACCGGGGAGCTGTTTTTT
TRBV4-3	.	TRBD1	TRBJ2-7	CASSQDGTGGTYEQYF	TGCGCCAGCAGCCAAGATGGGACAGGGGGCACCTACGAGCAGTACTTC
TRBV5-4	.	.	TRBJ1-1	CASSRDKNTEAFF	TGTGCCAGCAGTCGGGACAAGAACACTGAAGCTTTCTTT
TRBV7-2	.	TRBD1	TRBJ1-4	CASSAGTGREKLFF	TGTGCCAGCAGCGCCGGGACAGGGAGGGAAAAACTGTTTTTT
TRBV28	.	.	TRBJ1-3	CASSFLPDQGSPGNTIYF	TGTGCCAGCAGTTTCCTACCTGACCAGGGGAGTCCTGGAAACACCATATATTTT
TRBV5-1	.	TRBD1	TRBJ1-1	CASSSGQSEAFF	TGCGCCAGCAGCTCGGGACAGAGTGAAGCTTTCTTT
TRBV11-3	.	.	TRBJ2-4	CASSLGVANIQYF	TGTGCCAGCAGCTTGGGGGTAGCCAACATTCAGTACTTC
TRBV10-3	.	.	TRBJ2-6	CAISEAATSSGANVLTF	TGTGCCATCAGTGAGGCGGCGACAAGCTCTGGGGCCAACGTCCTGACTTTC
TRBV11-2	.	TRBD2	TRBJ2-7	CASSLVAGPSYEQYF	TGTGCCAGCAGCTTAGTAGCGGGCCCCTCCTACGAGCAGTACTTC
TRBV9	.	TRBD2	TRBJ2-1	CASSVAGTSGSQNEQFF	TGTGCCAGCAGCGTAGCTGGGACTAGCGGGAGTCAGAATGAGCAGTTCTTC
TRBV10-3	.	.	TRBJ2-2	CAISEGEYTGELFF	TGTGCCATCAGTGAGGGGGAGTACACCGGGGAGCTGTTTTTT
TRBV19	.	.	TRBJ2-4	CASSIVGTSWAQNF	TGTGCCAGTAGTATAGTAGGTACTAGCTGGGCCCAGAACTTC
TRBV18	.	.	TRBJ1-5	CASSNRSRTVDQPQHF	TGTGCCAGCTCAAATCGTTCAAGAACCGTCGATCAGCCCCAGCATTTT
TRBV27	.	TRBD1	TRBJ1-2	CASSPGQGSYGYTF	TGTGCCAGCAGTCCCGGACAGGGAAGCTATGGCTACACCTTC
TRBV6-4	.	TRBD1	TRBJ2-3	CASSVDRADTQYF	TGTGCCAGCAGCGTCGACAGGGCAGATACGCAGTATTTT